These T cell receptor beta chains were read from a single sample in a study of identical twins. TCRdb re-analysed the 5' RACE reads in MiXCR, keeping a single row per CDR3 protein. The repertoire holds about 700,000 distinct CDR3 sequences, with around 6% as singletons. Sequencing input: naive T cells sorted from blood. All receptors derive from a man aged 18 to 30 in good health. Both conserved end residues are part of each CDR3. The order of the fields is J gene, V gene, D gene, clone size, CDR3 DNA, CDR3 protein. The D gene is left open where the match is weak. Expanded clones are given a class, and other clones once, few, many or no size at all.

TRBJ2-2	TRBV5-1	TRBD2	many	TGCGCCAGCAGCTCGGGACTAGCGGGAATCACCGGGGAGCTGTTTTTT	CASSSGLAGITGELFF
TRBJ2-1	TRBV6-4	-	many	TGTGCCAGCTCCAGGACGGCTAACAATGAGCAGTTCTTC	CASSRTANNEQFF
TRBJ2-2	TRBV5-5	TRBD1	few	TGTGCCAGCAGCTTGAGGCCCGGACAGGGGGCCGCCGGGGAGCTGTTTTTT	CASSLRPGQGAAGELFF
TRBJ2-3	TRBV5-1	-	-	TGCGCCAGCAGCTTGGAACGACGGGGCACAGATACGCAGTATTTT	CASSLERRGTDTQYF
TRBJ2-7	TRBV10-3	TRBD2	few	TGTGCCATCAGTTCAGGACTAGCGGGTACCTACGAGCAGTACTTC	CAISSGLAGTYEQYF
TRBJ2-6	TRBV4-2	-	few	TGTGCCAGCAGCCAAGTTGTTAAGGGGTTAAGCTCTGGGGCCAACGTCCTGACTTTC	CASSQVVKGLSSGANVLTF
TRBJ2-3	TRBV12-3/TRBV12-4	-	many	TGTGCCAGCAGTTTCAGACAGGTGCACCGCACAGATACGCAGTATTTT	CASSFRQVHRTDTQYF
TRBJ2-7	TRBV29-1	TRBD2	many	TGCAGCGCCCGGGGGGTTGGCCGGTCCTACGAGCAGTACTTC	CSARGVGRSYEQYF
TRBJ2-1	TRBV12-3/TRBV12-4	-	many	TGTGCCAGCAGTTTCGGGATCTCCTACAATGAGCAGTTCTTC	CASSFGISYNEQFF
TRBJ1-2	TRBV29-1	-	many	TGCAGCGTTGAACACACAAGCTATGGCTACACCTTC	CSVEHTSYGYTF
TRBJ2-1	TRBV27	-	-	TGTGCCAGCAGTTTAGCGGTGGACTCTGCAGGGTCGGAGGATGAGCAGTTCTTC	CASSLAVDSAGSEDEQFF
TRBJ2-3	TRBV9	-	few	TGTGCCAGCATGAGGGCGGGTAGGCAGTATTTT	CASMRAGRQYF
TRBJ2-5	TRBV29-1	-	many	TGCAGCGTTGGGGGATTCAAAGAGACCCAGTACTTC	CSVGGFKETQYF
TRBJ2-5	TRBV7-7	-	few	TGTGCCAGCAGCTTAACCCCAAGGGCAGAGACCCAGTACTTC	CASSLTPRAETQYF
TRBJ1-1	TRBV10-3	-	many	TGTGCCACCAGCCGGGGGCCGGCTGCCACTGAAGCTTTCTTT	CATSRGPAATEAFF
TRBJ1-2	TRBV4-3	-	-	TGCGCCAGCAGCCAAGGGATAATTGGAGGGGGTAGTGGCTACACCTTC	CASSQGIIGGGSGYTF
TRBJ2-3	TRBV9	TRBD2	many	TGTGCCAGCAGCGTAGCACTAGCGGGAGCCGATCCGACAGATACGCAGTATTTT	CASSVALAGADPTDTQYF
TRBJ2-7	TRBV6-2/TRBV6-3	-	many	TGTGCCAGCAGTTACTCGACTCCTGCCGAGCAGTACTTC	CASSYSTPAEQYF
TRBJ2-5	TRBV9	-	many	TGTGCCAGCAGCGTAGATCAGGGTCAAGAGACCCAGTACTTC	CASSVDQGQETQYF
TRBJ2-1	TRBV7-8	TRBD2	few	TGTGCCAGCAGCTTAGGAGGCGGGAGGAGCAATGAGCAGTTCTTC	CASSLGGGRSNEQFF
TRBJ2-1	TRBV12-3/TRBV12-4	-	many	TGTGCCAGCAGTAGCAAACGCCCCAATGAGCAGTTCTTC	CASSSKRPNEQFF
TRBJ2-1	TRBV18	TRBD2	many	TGTGCCAGCTCACCAGGAGCGGGAAGCAATGAGCAGTTCTTC	CASSPGAGSNEQFF
TRBJ2-2	TRBV12-3/TRBV12-4	-	many	TGTGCCAGCAGTCAACGGCGACCGACCGGGGAGCTGTTTTTT	CASSQRRPTGELFF
TRBJ2-1	TRBV7-9	-	-	TGTGCCAGCAGCCCCGCGACCGGGGACAACTACAATGAGCAGTTCTTC	CASSPATGDNYNEQFF
TRBJ2-5	TRBV7-2	-	-	TGTGCCAGCAGCTCACAGAGGTTATCGAACCAGGAGACCCAGTACTTC	CASSSQRLSNQETQYF
TRBJ2-3	TRBV11-2	-	many	TGTGCCAGCAGCTCAAGAATAGCAGCTACTAGCACAGATACGCAGTATTTT	CASSSRIAATSTDTQYF
TRBJ2-1	TRBV5-1	-	many	TGCGCCAGCAGTTCAATGGGGGAGCAGTTCTTC	CASSSMGEQFF
TRBJ2-3	TRBV12-3/TRBV12-4	-	-	TGTGCCAGCAGGGCCTTGGGGGCGCAGTATTTT	CASRALGAQYF
TRBJ1-1	TRBV18	-	-	TGTGCCAGCTCACCACCTATGGGGCTGTTTGACACTGAAGCTTTCTTT	CASSPPMGLFDTEAFF
TRBJ2-2	TRBV23-1	-	-	TGCGCCAGCAGTAATAATAACCACACCGGGGAGCTGTTTTTT	CASSNNNHTGELFF
TRBJ2-5	TRBV6-1	-	-	TGTGCCAGCAGCGCGGCGGGATGGTTGGAGACCCAGTACTTC	CASSAAGWLETQYF
TRBJ1-1	TRBV3-1	-	once	TGTGCCAGCAGCCTCCAGGCGGGGGGAGACACTGAAGCTTTCTTT	CASSLQAGGDTEAFF
TRBJ2-7	TRBV5-6	-	many	TGTGCCAGCAGCCTCCCATCCTCCTACGAGCAGTACTTC	CASSLPSSYEQYF
TRBJ2-2	TRBV20-1	-	-	TGCAGTGCTTCAAAGGCCGGGGAGCTGTTTTTT	CSASKAGELFF
TRBJ2-3	TRBV20-1	-	many	TGCAGTGCTAGAGTCTCGGTTGAAATGAATACGCAGTATTTT	CSARVSVEMNTQYF
TRBJ2-4	TRBV2	TRBD2	-	TGTGCCAGCAGTGATGAGGGGAGGGTTCAGTACTTC	CASSDEGRVQYF
TRBJ2-1	TRBV19	-	-	TGTGCCTCTCAGGCGCGGACGCTAAGCCCCAATGAGCAGTTCTTC	CASQARTLSPNEQFF
TRBJ2-1	TRBV29-1	TRBD2	many	TGCAGCGTAGGCGGGAGGGCCAAGGATGAGCAGTTCTTC	CSVGGRAKDEQFF
TRBJ1-4	TRBV7-9	TRBD1	many	TGTGCCAGCAGCTTCGGAGACAGGGGCGAAAAACTGTTTTTT	CASSFGDRGEKLFF
TRBJ1-1	TRBV20-1	TRBD1	many	TGCAGTGCCAGGACCCGACAGGGGAACACTGAAGCTTTCTTT	CSARTRQGNTEAFF
TRBJ1-2	TRBV7-9	TRBD1	few	TGTGCCAGCAGCGAGACAGGGCGCAACTATGGCTACACCTTC	CASSETGRNYGYTF
TRBJ2-3	TRBV6-1	-	-	TGTGCCAGCAGACTAACGGGACGGGGATCGGGCACAGATACGCAGTATTTT	CASRLTGRGSGTDTQYF
TRBJ2-1	TRBV27	-	many	TGTGCCAGCAGCGACCTTAGCTCCTACAATGAGCAGTTCTTC	CASSDLSSYNEQFF
TRBJ2-1	TRBV5-1	-	-	TGCGCCAGCAGCAGAACGACAGTACCTGATGAGCATTTCTTC	CASSRTTVPDEHFF
TRBJ1-1	TRBV28	-	many	TGTGCCAGCAGTCGTTCAGTGAACACTGAAGCTTTCTTT	CASSRSVNTEAFF
TRBJ1-2	TRBV12-3/TRBV12-4	-	many	TGTGCCAGCAGTTCCCCAGGTAGCAACTATGGCTACACCTTC	CASSSPGSNYGYTF
TRBJ1-1	TRBV12-3/TRBV12-4	-	-	TGTGCCAGCAGCCCGATGAGGGGCGCGGAAGCTTTCTTT	CASSPMRGAEAFF
TRBJ1-1	TRBV20-1	TRBD1	few	TGCAGTGCCCTAGGGGGCTTGACTTTCTTT	CSALGGLTFF
TRBJ2-1	TRBV27	TRBD2	many	TGTGCCAGCAGTTTTTACCCCATTTCGGGAGGGCCCCTCAATGAGCAGTTCTTC	CASSFYPISGGPLNEQFF
TRBJ2-2	TRBV29-1	TRBD1	few	TGCAGCGTTGAAGTGGGGACAGCGAACACCGGGGAGCTGTTTTTT	CSVEVGTANTGELFF
TRBJ1-5	TRBV6-2/TRBV6-3	-	few	TGTGCCAGCAGTATTGCGGGACACTTGAATCAGCCCCAGCATTTT	CASSIAGHLNQPQHF
TRBJ1-2	TRBV7-9	TRBD1	-	TGTGCCAGCACCCAGGGGGGCGCCTATGGCTACACCTTC	CASTQGGAYGYTF
TRBJ2-3	TRBV24-1	-	many	TGTGCCACCAGCGAGAATTTCCCCGATACGCAGTATTTT	CATSENFPDTQYF
TRBJ1-2	TRBV14	-	many	TGTGCCAGCAGCCAAGAGAACTATGGCTACACCTTC	CASSQENYGYTF